Presented here are 26 T cell receptor beta chains from one specimen sequenced in a study of blood T cell repertoires in COVID-19 (dated by TCRdb to about 2020). Library preparation employed the immunoSEQ multiplex PCR assay. The source is immuneACCESS, and TCRdb retained only in-frame sequences with V and J called. Part of the clones is not carried over; for the studies checked, unresolved V genes explain less than half of this, and the remainder is unexplained. The sample records 100,000 to 150,000 clones, about 85% of which are singletons. More than 20% of the sample lies in the top ten. The sequencing sample was made of peripheral blood. The receptors originated from a woman aged 80 or older with acute or convalescent COVID-19.

This sequence joins TRBV7-8 and TRBJ2-7, with 9 nucleotides matching TRBD1. With 6 bases clipped from V and 5 bases from J, the junction kept 5 bases outside the gene matches. Germline V gene data show CDR1 as SGHVS and CDR2 as FQNEAQ. CDR3 length: 13 residues. The CDR3, as DNA: TGTGCCAGCAGGGGGACAGGGCACCACGAGCAGTACTTC. As protein: CASRGTGHHEQYF.

The chain links TRBV4-1 to TRBJ2-1; TRBD1 might be the D (7 bases). The CDR3 sequence is 15 residues long. V lost 1 base and J 5 bases, leaving 12 bases between the germline ends. Germline loops: CDR1 MGHRA, CDR2 YSYEKL. The DNA for the CDR3 is TGCGCCAGCAGCCAAGTCACAGGGGAGGACAATGAGCAGTTCTTC. This sequence encodes CASSQVTGEDNEQFF.

This clone was observed a few times. V gene TRBV7-9 combines with J gene TRBJ1-6, with 7 positions matching TRBD1. CDR1 SEHNR and CDR2 FQNEAQ come from the germline V gene (reference sequence). This CDR3 is 13 amino acids long. V dropped 5 bases and J dropped 10; count of bases not matched to a gene: 5. This CDR3 reads CASSPTGDSPLHF. For the CDR3, the DNA is TGTGCCAGCAGCCCCACAGGGGACTCACCCCTCCACTTT.

CDR3 amino acids: CASSGGGPRAEAFF. In nucleotides, the CDR3 is TGTGCCAGCAGCGGGGGGGGCCCGAGGGCCGAAGCTTTCTTT. The V and J genes are TRBV9 and TRBJ1-1; tentative D call: TRBD1 (6 bases). Trimming left V 3 bases short and J 8 bases short, with 17 bases between. The CDR3 consists of 14 residues. Germline V gene sequence: CDR1 SGDLS, CDR2 YYNGEE.

The sample holds one count of this clone. This sequence joins TRBV5-1 and TRBJ2-1, with 7 bases identical to TRBD1. Trimming cost V 4 bases and J 0 bases; bases outside gene matches: 4. Germline V gene lookup returns CDR1 SGHRS and CDR2 YFSETQ. The CDR3 extends over 15 amino acids. The CDR3 region is CASSPTGSSYNEQFF. CDR3 in DNA: TGCGCCAGCAGCCCGACAGGGAGCTCCTACAATGAGCAGTTCTTC.

The chain recombines TRBV29-1 with TRBJ1-5; maybe TRBD1 (5 bases). There are 13 residues in the CDR3. V lost 7 bases to trimming and J lost 4 bases, with 14 bases between them. Germline V CDR1 and CDR2: SQVTM, ANQGSEA. The CDR3: CSARTSPNQPQHF. CDR3 in DNA: TGCAGCGCCAGGACAAGCCCTAATCAGCCCCAGCATTTT.

The chain links TRBV4-2 to TRBJ1-1, with a weak D call TRBD1 (5 bases). Germline V gene data show CDR1 as LGHNA and CDR2 as YNFKEQ. The V end was cut by 0 bases, the J end by 11 bases, with 19 bases between. This CDR3 has 15 amino acids. The CDR3 sequence is CASSQEYGTARSAFF. The DNA of the CDR3 is TGTGCCAGCAGCCAAGAGTATGGGACTGCCCGTTCGGCTTTCTTT.

This rearrangement joins TRBV5-6 to TRBJ2-5; a weak D match, TRBD2 (7 bases). Between the trimmed V and J ends, which lost 4 bases and 5 bases, there was a span of 21 bases. CDR1 and CDR2 (germline): SGHDT, YYEEEE. The CDR3 sequence is 16 residues long. The CDR3 protein is CASSPLGGGRAETQYF. In DNA form, the CDR3 reads TGTGCCAGCAGCCCTTTAGGGGGGGGCCGTGCGGAGACCCAGTACTTC.

The J gene is TRBJ2-5, the V gene TRBV4-3, with TRBD2 identical over 9 bases. This CDR3 spans 16 amino acids. The J segment lost 6 bases and the V segment lost 1 base, leaving 9 bases of the junction unmatched. Germline V lookup: CDR1 LGHNA, CDR2 YSLEER. This chain's CDR3 is CASSQVYPAGGQTQYF. CDR3 bases: TGCGCCAGCAGCCAAGTTTATCCAGCGGGGGGTCAGACCCAGTACTTC.

This sequence joins TRBV19 and TRBJ1-1; 7 bases map to TRBD1. V lost 6 bases and J lost 3; bases outside the gene matches: 10. Germline V gene lookup returns CDR1 LNHDA and CDR2 SQIVND (reference sequence). The CDR3 contains 15 residues. This chain's CDR3 is CASSTEGGGHTEAFF. Here the CDR3 DNA reads TGTGCCAGTAGCACAGAAGGGGGCGGGCACACTGAAGCTTTCTTT.

The count of this clone is one. This chain connects TRBV5-6 to TRBJ1-1; D gene uncertain. V lost 2 bases and J 1 base, leaving 6 bases between the germline ends. CDR1 and CDR2 (germline): SGHDT, YYEEEE. CDR3 size: 13 residues. DNA of the CDR3: TGTGCCAGCAGCTTTGGGAGGAACACTGAAGCTTTCTTT. It translates to CASSFGRNTEAFF. Using reference TRBV5-6 and TRBJ1-1 for the parts outside the CDR3, the full variable domain is DAGVTQSPTHLIKTRGQQVTLRCSPKSGHDTVSWYQQALGQGPQFIFQYYEEEERQRGNFPDRFSGHQFPNYSSELNVNALLLGDSALYLCASSFGRNTEAFFGQGTRLTVV.

The genes are TRBV7-9 and TRBJ2-3; unclear D gene. This CDR3 has 14 residues. Germline V lookup: CDR1 SEHNR, CDR2 FQNEAQ (reference sequence). The V end lost 6 bases, the J end lost 0 bases, and 10 bases lay between the germline ends. The CDR3 nucleotides are TGTGCCAGCAGTCTTACATCTAGCACAGATACGCAGTATTTT. As protein: CASSLTSSTDTQYF.

DNA of the CDR3: TGTGCCAGCAGCTTAGTCGCGTCGAGCTCCTATAATTCACCCCTCCACTTT. It specifies CASSLVASSSYNSPLHF. This rearrangement joins TRBV7-2 to TRBJ1-6, with D uncertain. CDR1 and CDR2 (germline): SGHTA, FQGNSA. With 1 base removed from V and 0 bases from J, the gap between germline ends came to 10 bases. This CDR3 contains 17 residues.

V and J are TRBV10-3 and TRBJ1-4; 10 nucleotides match TRBD1. CDR1 ENHRY and CDR2 SYGVKD come from the germline V gene. This CDR3 spans 15 amino acids. The J segment lost 5 bases and the V segment lost 6 bases, leaving 6 bases of the junction unmatched. The CDR3 nucleotides read TGTGCCATCAGCACCAGACAGGGGGCAAATGAAAAACTGTTTTTT. It translates to CAISTRQGANEKLFF.

CDR3 in amino acids: CASNTEALITEAFF. The CDR3 coding sequence is TGTGCCAGCAACACCGAGGCGCTCATCACTGAAGCTTTCTTT. V and J are TRBV2 and TRBJ1-1; the D is unclear. The CDR3 runs 14 residues. V lost 7 bases to trimming and J lost 4 bases, with 16 bases between them. Germline loops: CDR1 SNHLY, CDR2 FYNNEI. Together with reference TRBV2 and TRBJ1-1, the CDR3 gives the full variable domain: EPEVTQTPSHQVTQMGQEVILRCVPISNHLYFYWYRQILGQKVEFLVSFYNNEISEKSEIFDDQFSVERPDGSNFTLKIRSTKLEDSAMYFCASNTEALITEAFFGQGTRLTVV.

The rearrangement joins TRBV27 to TRBJ1-2; D is undetermined. V was trimmed by 8 bases and J by 2 bases, leaving 6 bases between them. CDR3 size: 11 residues. Per germline, CDR1 MNHEY and CDR2 SMNVEV (reference sequence). CDR3 DNA: TGTGCCAGCGCCGGGAACTATGGCTACACCTTC. This encodes CASAGNYGYTF.

The J gene is TRBJ1-2, the V gene TRBV6-5; D not resolved. Trimming removed 6 bases at V and 0 bases at J, with 8 bases between. Germline values: CDR1 MNHEY, CDR2 SVGAGI. This CDR3 has 13 residues. The CDR3 region has the DNA TGTGCCAGCAGCCCGGGAGCTAACTATGGCTACACCTTC. Encoded protein: CASSPGANYGYTF.

J is TRBJ1-2 and V is TRBV11-2; D possibly corresponds to TRBD1 (5 bases). The CDR3 consists of 13 residues. V gave up 5 bases and J gave up 3 bases, with 10 bases separating them. CDR1 SGHAT and CDR2 FQNNGV come from the germline V gene. CDR3 sequence: CASSEDTYYGYTF. The CDR3 region has the DNA TGTGCCAGCAGCGAGGACACCTACTATGGCTACACCTTC.

The V and J genes are TRBV3-1 (or the pseudogene TRBV3-2) and TRBJ2-5; 8 bases are a match to TRBD2. The CDR3 sequence is 16 residues long. Per germline, CDR1 LGHDT and CDR2 YNNKEL (reference sequence). After removal of 4 bases from V and 1 base from J, the junction contained 8 bases not matched to a gene. CDR3 DNA sequence: TGTGCCAGCAGCCTCCGGGGTAGCGGGGTCCAAGAGACCCAGTACTTC. Translating gives CASSLRGSGVQETQYF.

The chain has TRBV20-1 and TRBJ2-3; 9 bases map to TRBD2. CDR3 size: 15 residues. The V and J ends lost 3 bases and 6 bases, in that order; junction bases with no gene match: 10. CDR1 is DFQATT and CDR2 is SNEGSKA in the germline V gene (reference sequence). The CDR3 sequence is CSASISAGGPDTQYF. CDR3 DNA: TGCAGTGCTAGTATTTCGGCGGGGGGGCCTGATACGCAGTATTTT.

V is TRBV5-6 and J is TRBJ1-6; a weak D match, TRBD1 (6 bases). The V end was cut by 1 base, the J end by 2 bases, with 10 bases between. The CDR3 totals 16 residues. CDR1 and CDR2 (germline): SGHDT, YYEEEE. Here the CDR3 reads CASSLRGGAYNSPLHF. CDR3 nucleotide sequence: TGTGCCAGCAGCTTGCGAGGGGGGGCCTATAATTCACCCCTCCACTTT.

This clone was observed a single time. The gene calls are TRBV3-1 (or the pseudogene TRBV3-2) and TRBJ1-2; a possible D gene is TRBD1 (6 bases). The CDR3 loop spans 14 amino acids. V lost 0 bases and J 4 bases, leaving 9 bases between the germline ends. Germline V lookup: CDR1 LGHDT, CDR2 YNNKEL (reference sequence). In DNA form, the CDR3 reads TGTGCCAGCAGCCAAGAGGGGGGGCCCTATGGCTACACCTTC. Encoded protein: CASSQEGGPYGYTF.

V and J are TRBV6-5 and TRBJ1-1, with a weak D call TRBD1 (6 bases). Germline V lookup: CDR1 MNHEY, CDR2 SVGAGI. Trimming cost V 0 bases and J 3 bases, with 14 bases left between them. The CDR3 runs to 16 residues. This chain's CDR3 is CASSYSGGEGDTEAFF. DNA of the CDR3: TGTGCCAGCAGTTACTCGGGTGGGGAGGGGGACACTGAAGCTTTCTTT.

This rearrangement joins TRBV19 to TRBJ2-1; TRBD1 matches at 12 bases. Germline CDR1 and CDR2: LNHDA and SQIVND (reference sequence). The CDR3 consists of 14 residues. J gave up 6 bases and V 5 bases, and 2 bases lay outside the gene matches. The CDR3 DNA is TGTGCCAGTAGTGGGACAGGGGGCGGCAATGAGCAGTTCTTC. Translating it yields CASSGTGGGNEQFF. The full variable domain, completed using reference TRBV19 and TRBJ2-1, is DGGITQSPKYLFRKEGQNVTLSCEQNLNHDAMYWYRQDPGQGLRLIYYSQIVNDFQKGDIAEGYSVSREKKESFPLTVTSAQKNPTAFYLCASSGTGGGNEQFFGPGTRLTVL.

V usage is TRBV5-4 and J usage is TRBJ1-2, with a possible D match to TRBD1 (5 bases). Germline V lookup: CDR1 SGHNT, CDR2 YYREEE (reference sequence). V shed 0 bases and J shed 8 bases, with 20 bases lying between them. CDR3 length: 16 residues. The CDR3 reads CASSLAGAGDPRGYTF. The CDR3 DNA reads TGTGCCAGCAGCTTGGCCGGCGCGGGGGACCCTAGGGGCTACACCTTC.

The rearrangement uses TRBV7-8 and TRBJ2-3, with D possibly TRBD1 on 6 matching bases. The CDR3 loop spans 16 amino acids. V shed 5 bases and J shed 0 bases, with 15 bases lying between them. Germline loops: CDR1 SGHVS, CDR2 FQNEAQ. CDR3 bases: TGTGCCAGCAGCGTTACAGGGTCGACGAGCACAGATACGCAGTATTTT. Its translation: CASSVTGSTSTDTQYF.